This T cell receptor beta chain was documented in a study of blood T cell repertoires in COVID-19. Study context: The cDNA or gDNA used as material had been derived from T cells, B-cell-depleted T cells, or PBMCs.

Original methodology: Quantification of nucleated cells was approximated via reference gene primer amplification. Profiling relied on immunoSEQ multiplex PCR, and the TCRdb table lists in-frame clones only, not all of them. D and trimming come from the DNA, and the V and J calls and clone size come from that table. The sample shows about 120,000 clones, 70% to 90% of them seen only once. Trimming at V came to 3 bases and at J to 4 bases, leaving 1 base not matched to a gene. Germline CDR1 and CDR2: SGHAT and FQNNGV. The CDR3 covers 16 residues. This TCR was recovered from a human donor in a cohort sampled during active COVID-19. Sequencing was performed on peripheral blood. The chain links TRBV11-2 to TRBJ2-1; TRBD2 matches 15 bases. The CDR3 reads CASSFGTSGGYNEQFF. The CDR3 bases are TGTGCCAGCAGCTTCGGGACTAGCGGGGGGTACAATGAGCAGTTCTTC.